Listed below are T cell receptor beta chains from one sample, sequenced in a study of OX40 agonist ivuxolimab in advanced cancers. The method was immunoSEQ multiplex PCR; TCRdb's version includes in-frame clones alone and lacks a portion of them. The sample yields 67,000 or so clones, 89% seen once. The material sequenced was CD4+ or CD8+ T cells sorted from blood, taken in a trial of the OX40 agonist ivuxolimab. The origin of the receptors is an adult with an advanced solid tumor such as melanoma, head and neck, liver or kidney cancer. Each CDR3 is given with its conserved first and last residue. The order of the fields is J gene, D gene, clone size, V gene, CDR3 DNA, CDR3 protein. D genes are given only for firm matches. Clone size is stated in some rows and not others, as once, few, many or a class when expanded.

J: TRBJ2-2; D: -; size: -; V: TRBV7-9; DNA: TGTGCCAGCAGCTTAATTAACAGGGAGGCCGGGGAGCTGTTTTTT; CDR3: CASSLINREAGELFF
J: TRBJ1-6; D: -; size: few; V: TRBV18; DNA: TGTGCCAGCTCACCAAAGGGGGACGCCTATAATTCACCCCTCCACTTT; CDR3: CASSPKGDAYNSPLHF
J: TRBJ2-7; D: TRBD1; size: -; V: TRBV4-2; DNA: TGTGCCAGCAGCCAAGCTTGGCGGCAGGGGGCCTACGAGCAGTACTTC; CDR3: CASSQAWRQGAYEQYF
J: TRBJ1-2; D: -; size: -; V: TRBV7-9; DNA: TGTGCCAGCAGCCAATACCAGGCGGGCTACACCTTC; CDR3: CASSQYQAGYTF
J: TRBJ2-3; D: -; size: -; V: TRBV19; DNA: TGTGCCAGTAGTATTCGCGTACGGTTGGAAGCAGATACGCAGTATTTT; CDR3: CASSIRVRLEADTQYF
J: TRBJ2-5; D: TRBD1; size: -; V: TRBV2; DNA: TGTGCCAGCGAACAGGGGTACCAAGAGACCCAGTACTTC; CDR3: CASEQGYQETQYF
J: TRBJ2-5; D: -; size: -; V: TRBV13; DNA: TGTGCCAGCACCCCAGGCCGCAACCAAGAGACCCAGTACTTC; CDR3: CASTPGRNQETQYF
J: TRBJ1-1; D: -; size: -; V: TRBV6-5; DNA: TGTGCCAGCAGTTCCCGGTCGATGAACACTGAAGCTTTCTTT; CDR3: CASSSRSMNTEAFF
J: TRBJ2-7; D: -; size: -; V: TRBV6-5; DNA: TGTGCCAGCAGTTACGCTCGCGAGGCCACCTACGAGCAGTACTTC; CDR3: CASSYAREATYEQYF
J: TRBJ2-3; D: -; size: -; V: TRBV6-1; DNA: TGTGCCAGCAGTGAATATGGGGATACGCAGTATTTT; CDR3: CASSEYGDTQYF
J: TRBJ1-2; D: -; size: -; V: TRBV5-6; DNA: TGTGCCAGCAGCCCAAACCGACAGGAAGGCTACACCTTC; CDR3: CASSPNRQEGYTF
J: TRBJ1-1; D: -; size: once; V: TRBV6-5; DNA: TGTGCCAGCAGGTTCCTTGGGGGTACTGAAGCTTTCTTT; CDR3: CASRFLGGTEAFF
J: TRBJ1-1; D: -; size: -; V: TRBV21-1; DNA: TGTGCCAGCAGCAAAGCGCAGGGGATTCATTTGACTGAAGCTTTCTTT; CDR3: CASSKAQGIHLTEAFF
J: TRBJ2-1; D: -; size: once; V: TRBV18; DNA: TGTGCCAGCTCACCCCCGTCCAGCTCGAGCTCCTACAATGAGCAGTTCTTC; CDR3: CASSPPSSSSSYNEQFF
J: TRBJ1-1; D: -; size: -; V: TRBV7-9; DNA: TGTGCCAGCAGCTTAGTCACTGAAGCTTTCTTT; CDR3: CASSLVTEAFF
J: TRBJ2-2; D: -; size: -; V: TRBV5-4; DNA: TGTGCCAGCAGCCCAGGGGAGGGATACACCGGGGAGCTGTTTTTT; CDR3: CASSPGEGYTGELFF
J: TRBJ1-5; D: -; size: -; V: TRBV7-9; DNA: TGTGCCAGCAGCCCTGAGGGGGGGGCGTCCAATACAGCCCAGCATTTT; CDR3: CASSPEGGASNTAQHF
J: TRBJ2-7; D: TRBD2; size: -; V: TRBV9; DNA: TGTGCCAGCAGCGTAGGGACCAGCGGGGGACTTAACTACGAGCAGTACTTC; CDR3: CASSVGTSGGLNYEQYF
J: TRBJ2-7; D: TRBD2; size: -; V: TRBV19; DNA: TGTGCCAGTAGCCCAACTAGCGGGGGCGCCTTGCGAGGGGAGCAGTACTTC; CDR3: CASSPTSGGALRGEQYF
J: TRBJ2-7; D: -; size: -; V: TRBV11-2; DNA: TGTGCCAGCAGCTTAGAGGGCTATCCCTACGAGCAGTACTTC; CDR3: CASSLEGYPYEQYF
J: TRBJ1-1; D: -; size: -; V: TRBV18; DNA: TGTGCCAGCTCACCACAACAGGACGTAAAGGCTGAAGCTTTCTTT; CDR3: CASSPQQDVKAEAFF
J: TRBJ2-2; D: -; size: -; V: TRBV6-6; DNA: TGTGCCAGCAGATCCGGGACTTTTCTCACCGGGGAGCTGTTTTTT; CDR3: CASRSGTFLTGELFF
J: TRBJ1-3; D: -; size: -; V: TRBV27; DNA: TGTGCCAGCAGCTCCCTTGACATGTCGTCTGGAAACACCATATATTTT; CDR3: CASSSLDMSSGNTIYF
J: TRBJ2-3; D: -; size: -; V: TRBV7-2; DNA: TGTGCCAGCAGCTTAGTTCGGGATACGCAGTATTTT; CDR3: CASSLVRDTQYF
J: TRBJ1-4; D: -; size: -; V: TRBV5-1; DNA: TGCGCCAGCAGCGCAGCGACTACAACTAATGAAAAACTGTTTTTT; CDR3: CASSAATTTNEKLFF
J: TRBJ2-3; D: -; size: -; V: TRBV5-4; DNA: TGTGCCAGCAGCTTGGGGGGGCCAGATACGCAGTATTTT; CDR3: CASSLGGPDTQYF
J: TRBJ2-7; D: -; size: few; V: TRBV20-1; DNA: TGCAGTGCTAGCCCCTCCTACGAGCAGTACTTC; CDR3: CSASPSYEQYF
J: TRBJ2-1; D: -; size: -; V: TRBV7-9; DNA: TGTGCCAGCAGCTCAGCGGGCTCCTACAATGAGCAGTTCTTC; CDR3: CASSSAGSYNEQFF
J: TRBJ2-7; D: TRBD1; size: few; V: TRBV5-6; DNA: TGTGCCAGCAGGTCGCCGGGACAGGGGGCCGCCTACGAGCAGTACTTC; CDR3: CASRSPGQGAAYEQYF
J: TRBJ2-3; D: -; size: -; V: TRBV18; DNA: TGTGCCAGCTCACCAAGTTATGTGACGATGGCAGATACGCAGTATTTT; CDR3: CASSPSYVTMADTQYF
J: TRBJ2-7; D: TRBD2; size: -; V: TRBV12-5; DNA: TGTGCTAGTGGTAAGACTAGCGGGAGCTCCTACGAGCAGTACTTC; CDR3: CASGKTSGSSYEQYF
J: TRBJ2-3; D: -; size: few; V: TRBV30; DNA: TGTGCCTGGAGTGTAGGCGGGGCAGATACGCAGTATTTT; CDR3: CAWSVGGADTQYF
J: TRBJ2-5; D: TRBD1; size: -; V: TRBV7-9; DNA: TGTGCCAGCAGCCAGACAGGGAACAGAGAGACCCAGTACTTC; CDR3: CASSQTGNRETQYF
J: TRBJ2-3; D: TRBD2; size: -; V: TRBV5-4; DNA: TGTGCCAGCAGCTTGGCGAGTAGCGGGGGGCCTAGCACAGATACGCAGTATTTT; CDR3: CASSLASSGGPSTDTQYF
J: TRBJ1-2; D: -; size: -; V: TRBV19; DNA: TGTGCCAGTAGTATGTTGCAGGTCGTTGGCTACACCTTC; CDR3: CASSMLQVVGYTF
J: TRBJ1-5; D: TRBD1; size: -; V: TRBV5-1; DNA: TGCGCCAGCAGCTTGGGGGCAGGGGGACAGCCCCAGCATTTT; CDR3: CASSLGAGGQPQHF
J: TRBJ2-5; D: -; size: -; V: TRBV5-4; DNA: TGTGCCAGCAGCCATATACAAGAGACCCAGTACTTC; CDR3: CASSHIQETQYF
J: TRBJ2-5; D: -; size: -; V: TRBV7-9; DNA: TGTGCCAGCAGCTTCAGGGGGGGCCAAGAGACCCAGTACTTC; CDR3: CASSFRGGQETQYF
J: TRBJ1-5; D: -; size: once; V: TRBV7-2; DNA: TGTGCCAGCAGCTTAGCGGCGGGAGGACGTCAGCCCCAGCATTTT; CDR3: CASSLAAGGRQPQHF
J: TRBJ1-1; D: TRBD1; size: -; V: TRBV10-2; DNA: TGCGCCAGCAGTTACAGGGGCAGGAACACTGAAGCTTTCTTT; CDR3: CASSYRGRNTEAFF
J: TRBJ1-6; D: -; size: -; V: TRBV7-9; DNA: TGTGCCAGCAGCTTGGGAGACACCTTGAATTCACCCCTCCACTTT; CDR3: CASSLGDTLNSPLHF
J: TRBJ1-1; D: TRBD1; size: -; V: TRBV29-1; DNA: TGCAGCGTGGACAGGGGCGGTGGCACTGAAGCTTTCTTT; CDR3: CSVDRGGGTEAFF
J: TRBJ1-1; D: TRBD1; size: -; V: TRBV5-1; DNA: TGCGCCAGCAGCTTGTCAGGGGGGGAGATCACTGAAGCTTTCTTT; CDR3: CASSLSGGEITEAFF
J: TRBJ2-3; D: -; size: once; V: TRBV18; DNA: TGTGCCAGCTCACCAACCCGGAAAGCCGCCGAAGATACGCAGTATTTT; CDR3: CASSPTRKAAEDTQYF
J: TRBJ1-1; D: TRBD1; size: -; V: TRBV19; DNA: TGTGCCAGTAGTATGCCAGGGGGCACGAACACTGAAGCTTTCTTT; CDR3: CASSMPGGTNTEAFF
J: TRBJ1-3; D: TRBD1; size: -; V: TRBV5-1; DNA: TGCGCCAGCAGCCAAACAGGGGACTCTGGAAACACCATATATTTT; CDR3: CASSQTGDSGNTIYF
J: TRBJ1-1; D: -; size: -; V: TRBV18; DNA: TGTGCCAGCTCACCATACAGGGATTACGCTGAAGCTTTCTTT; CDR3: CASSPYRDYAEAFF
J: TRBJ1-3; D: TRBD1; size: -; V: TRBV19; DNA: TGTGCCAGTACTCCGACAGGGACTGGAAACACCATATATTTT; CDR3: CASTPTGTGNTIYF